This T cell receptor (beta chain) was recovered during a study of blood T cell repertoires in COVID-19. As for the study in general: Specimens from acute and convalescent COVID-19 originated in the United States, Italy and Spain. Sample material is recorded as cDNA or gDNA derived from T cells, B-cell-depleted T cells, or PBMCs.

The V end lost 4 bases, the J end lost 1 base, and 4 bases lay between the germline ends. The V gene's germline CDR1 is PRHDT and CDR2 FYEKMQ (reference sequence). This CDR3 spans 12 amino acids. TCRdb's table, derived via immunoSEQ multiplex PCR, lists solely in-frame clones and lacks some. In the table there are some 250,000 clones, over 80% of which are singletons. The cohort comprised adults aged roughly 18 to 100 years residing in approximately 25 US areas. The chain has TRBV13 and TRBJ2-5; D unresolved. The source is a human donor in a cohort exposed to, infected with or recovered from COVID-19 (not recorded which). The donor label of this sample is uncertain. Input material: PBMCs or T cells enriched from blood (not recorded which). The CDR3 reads CASSSFQETQYF. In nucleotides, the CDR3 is TGTGCCAGCAGCTCCTTCCAAGAGACCCAGTACTTC.